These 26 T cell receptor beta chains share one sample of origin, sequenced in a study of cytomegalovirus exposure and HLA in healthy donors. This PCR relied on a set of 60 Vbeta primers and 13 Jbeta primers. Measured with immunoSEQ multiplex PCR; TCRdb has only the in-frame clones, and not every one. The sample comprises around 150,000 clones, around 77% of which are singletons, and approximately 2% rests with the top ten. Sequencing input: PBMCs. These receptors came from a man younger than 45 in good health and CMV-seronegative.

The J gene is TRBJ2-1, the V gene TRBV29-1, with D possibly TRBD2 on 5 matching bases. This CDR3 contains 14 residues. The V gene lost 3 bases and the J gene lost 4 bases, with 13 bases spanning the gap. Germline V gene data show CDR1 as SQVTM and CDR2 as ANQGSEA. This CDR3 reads CSVDSGRGYNEQFF. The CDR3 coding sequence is TGCAGCGTTGATTCGGGCCGGGGTTACAATGAGCAGTTCTTC.

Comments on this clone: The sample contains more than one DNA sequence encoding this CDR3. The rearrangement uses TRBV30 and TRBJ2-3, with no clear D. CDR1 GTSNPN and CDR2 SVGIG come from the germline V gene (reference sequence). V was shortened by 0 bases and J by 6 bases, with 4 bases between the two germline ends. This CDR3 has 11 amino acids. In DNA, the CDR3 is TGTGCCTGGAGTGTCGGGGATACGCAGTATTTT. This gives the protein CAWSVGDTQYF. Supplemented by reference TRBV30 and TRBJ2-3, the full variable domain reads SQTIHQWPATLVQPVGSPLSLECTVEGTSNPNLYWYRQAAGRGLQLLFYSVGIGQISSEVPQNLSASRPQDRQFILSSKKLLLSDSGFYLCAWSVGDTQYFGPGTRLTVL.

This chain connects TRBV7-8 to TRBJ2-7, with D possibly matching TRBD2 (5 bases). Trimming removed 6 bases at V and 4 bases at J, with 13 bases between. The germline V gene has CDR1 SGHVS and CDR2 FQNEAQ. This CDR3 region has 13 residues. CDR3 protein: CASRPGDLYEQYF. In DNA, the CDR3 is TGTGCCAGCAGGCCCGGGGATCTTTACGAGCAGTACTTC.

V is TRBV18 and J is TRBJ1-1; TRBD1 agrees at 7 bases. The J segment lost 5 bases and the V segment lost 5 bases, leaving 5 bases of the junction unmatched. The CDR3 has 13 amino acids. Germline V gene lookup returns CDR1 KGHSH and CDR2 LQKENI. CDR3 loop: CASSKDRDTEAFF. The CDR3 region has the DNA TGTGCCAGCTCAAAAGACAGGGATACTGAAGCTTTCTTT.

This chain's CDR3 is CASSPSGRAGTGELFF. CDR3 nucleotide sequence: TGTGCCAGCAGCCCCTCCGGGAGGGCCGGAACCGGGGAGCTGTTTTTT. The J gene is TRBJ2-2, the V gene TRBV7-9, with 8 bases aligning to TRBD2. There are 16 residues in the CDR3. V lost 5 bases, J lost 5 bases, and 10 bases stayed unmatched. In germline, CDR1 is SEHNR, CDR2 FQNEAQ (reference sequence).

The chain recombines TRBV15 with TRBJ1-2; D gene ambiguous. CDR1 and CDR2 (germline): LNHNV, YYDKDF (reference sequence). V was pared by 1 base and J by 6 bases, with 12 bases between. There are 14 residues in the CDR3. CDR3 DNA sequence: TGTGCCACCAGCAGAGTTACTGGAGGTGATGGCTACACCTTC. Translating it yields CATSRVTGGDGYTF.

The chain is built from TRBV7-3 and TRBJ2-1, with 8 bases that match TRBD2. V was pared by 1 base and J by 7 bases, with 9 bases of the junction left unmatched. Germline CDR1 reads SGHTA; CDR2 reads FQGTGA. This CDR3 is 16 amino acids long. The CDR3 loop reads CASSLIPSGSNNEQFF. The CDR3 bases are TGTGCCAGCAGCTTAATTCCGAGCGGGAGTAATAATGAGCAGTTCTTC.

As DNA, the CDR3 is TGTGCCAGCAGCAGGTTGGGAGGGACAGGGTCTACCGAGCAGTACTTC. This codes for CASSRLGGTGSTEQYF. The J gene is TRBJ2-7, the V gene TRBV7-8; 9 positions agree with TRBD1. The CDR3 spans 16 residues. The V segment lost 5 bases and the J segment 6 bases; nucleotides outside the gene matches: 14. Germline CDR1 SGHVS, CDR2 FQNEAQ. The variable domain in full, completed from reference TRBV7-8 and TRBJ2-7, reads GAGVSQSPRYKVAKRGQDVALRCDPISGHVSLFWYQQALGQGPEFLTYFQNEAQLDKSGLPSDRFFAERPEGSVSTLKIQRTQQEDSAVYLCASSRLGGTGSTEQYFGPGTRLTVT.

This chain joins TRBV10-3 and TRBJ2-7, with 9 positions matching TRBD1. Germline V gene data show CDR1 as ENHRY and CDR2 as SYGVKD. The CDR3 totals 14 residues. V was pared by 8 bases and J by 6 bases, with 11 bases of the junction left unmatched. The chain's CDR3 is CAIGGDREGVEQYF. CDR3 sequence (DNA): TGTGCCATCGGGGGGGACAGGGAAGGCGTCGAGCAGTACTTC.

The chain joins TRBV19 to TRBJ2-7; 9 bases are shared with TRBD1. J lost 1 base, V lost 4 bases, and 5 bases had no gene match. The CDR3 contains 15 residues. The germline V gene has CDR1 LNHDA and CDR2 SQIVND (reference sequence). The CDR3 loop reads CASSNRDRVSYEQYF. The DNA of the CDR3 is TGTGCCAGTAGTAACCGGGACAGGGTATCCTACGAGCAGTACTTC.

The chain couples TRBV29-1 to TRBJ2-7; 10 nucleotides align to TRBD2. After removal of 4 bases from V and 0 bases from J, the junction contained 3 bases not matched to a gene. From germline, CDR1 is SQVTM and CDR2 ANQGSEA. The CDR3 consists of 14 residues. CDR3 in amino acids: CSVGVAGGSYEQYF. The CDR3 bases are TGCAGCGTTGGGGTAGCGGGGGGCTCCTACGAGCAGTACTTC.

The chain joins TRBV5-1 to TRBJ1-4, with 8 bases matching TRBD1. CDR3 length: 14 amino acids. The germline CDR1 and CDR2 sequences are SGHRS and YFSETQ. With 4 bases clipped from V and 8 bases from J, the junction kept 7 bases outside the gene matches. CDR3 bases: TGCGCCAGCAGCGCAGGACAGGGCTGGGAAAAACTGTTTTTT. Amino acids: CASSAGQGWEKLFF. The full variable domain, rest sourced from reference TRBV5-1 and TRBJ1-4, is KAGVTQTPRYLIKTRGQQVTLSCSPISGHRSVSWYQQTPGQGLQFLFEYFSETQRNKGNFPGRFSGRQFSNSRSEMNVSTLELGDSALYLCASSAGQGWEKLFFGSGTQLSVL.

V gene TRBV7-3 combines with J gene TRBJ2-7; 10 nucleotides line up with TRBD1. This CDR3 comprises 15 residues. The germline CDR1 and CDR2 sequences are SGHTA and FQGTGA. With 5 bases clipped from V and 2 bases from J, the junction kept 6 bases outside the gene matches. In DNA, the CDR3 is TGTGCCAGCAGCCTCGCGGGACAGGGGCCCTACGAGCAGTACTTC. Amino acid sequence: CASSLAGQGPYEQYF.

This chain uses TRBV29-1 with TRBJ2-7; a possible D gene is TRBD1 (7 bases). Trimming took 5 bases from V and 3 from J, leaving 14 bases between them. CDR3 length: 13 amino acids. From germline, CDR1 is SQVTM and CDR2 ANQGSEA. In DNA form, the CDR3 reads TGCAGCGTTTGGGGGGACAGAGACTACGAGCAGTACTTC. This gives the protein CSVWGDRDYEQYF.

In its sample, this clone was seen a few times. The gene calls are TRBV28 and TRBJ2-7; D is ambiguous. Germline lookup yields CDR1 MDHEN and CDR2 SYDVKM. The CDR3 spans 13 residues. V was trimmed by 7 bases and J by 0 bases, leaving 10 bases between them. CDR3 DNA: TGTGCCAGCACCTTAGACTCCTCCTACGAGCAGTACTTC. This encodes CASTLDSSYEQYF.

CDR3 sequence reads: CASSVQGLYGYTF. In nucleotides, the CDR3 is TGTGCCAGCAGCGTTCAGGGCCTCTATGGCTACACCTTC. The chain recombines TRBV2 with TRBJ1-2; D is possibly TRBD1 (5 bases). Per germline, CDR1 SNHLY and CDR2 FYNNEI. The V end lost 6 bases, the J end lost 4 bases, and 12 bases lay between the germline ends. There are 13 residues in the CDR3.

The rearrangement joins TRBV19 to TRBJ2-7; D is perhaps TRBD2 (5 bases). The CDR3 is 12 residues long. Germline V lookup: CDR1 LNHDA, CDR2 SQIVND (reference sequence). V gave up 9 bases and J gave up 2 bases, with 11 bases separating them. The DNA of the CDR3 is TGTGCCAGCTCGGACTTGCCCTACGAGCAGTACTTC. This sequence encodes CASSDLPYEQYF.

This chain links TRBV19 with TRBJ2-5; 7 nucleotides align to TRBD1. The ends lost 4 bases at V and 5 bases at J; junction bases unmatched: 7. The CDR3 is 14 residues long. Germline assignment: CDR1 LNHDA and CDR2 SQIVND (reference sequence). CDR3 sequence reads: CASSTAGGRETQYF. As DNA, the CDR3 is TGTGCCAGTAGTACCGCAGGGGGAAGGGAGACCCAGTACTTC. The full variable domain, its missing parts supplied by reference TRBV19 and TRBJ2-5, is DGGITQSPKYLFRKEGQNVTLSCEQNLNHDAMYWYRQDPGQGLRLIYYSQIVNDFQKGDIAEGYSVSREKKESFPLTVTSAQKNPTAFYLCASSTAGGRETQYFGPGTRLLVL.

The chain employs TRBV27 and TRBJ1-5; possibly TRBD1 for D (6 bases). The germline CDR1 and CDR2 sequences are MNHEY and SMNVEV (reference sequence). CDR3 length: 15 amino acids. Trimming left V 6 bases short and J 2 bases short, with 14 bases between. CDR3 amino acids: CASRDSGAGNQPQHF. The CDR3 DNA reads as TGTGCCAGCAGGGACAGCGGGGCGGGCAATCAGCCCCAGCATTTT.

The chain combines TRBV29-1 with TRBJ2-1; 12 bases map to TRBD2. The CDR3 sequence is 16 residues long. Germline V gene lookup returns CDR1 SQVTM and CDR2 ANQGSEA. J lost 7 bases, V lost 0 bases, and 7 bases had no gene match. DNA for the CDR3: TGCAGCGTTGAAGAAAAAGGGACTAGCGGGTTGAATGAGCAGTTCTTC. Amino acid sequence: CSVEEKGTSGLNEQFF.

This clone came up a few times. CDR3 region: CASSLDYLTEAFF. The DNA of the CDR3 is TGTGCCAGCAGCTTAGATTATTTAACTGAAGCTTTCTTT. This chain links TRBV11-2 with TRBJ1-1; unclear D gene. CDR1 is SGHAT, CDR2 FQNNGV, per germline. The CDR3 spans 13 residues. V shed 0 bases and J shed 5 bases, with 7 bases lying between them.

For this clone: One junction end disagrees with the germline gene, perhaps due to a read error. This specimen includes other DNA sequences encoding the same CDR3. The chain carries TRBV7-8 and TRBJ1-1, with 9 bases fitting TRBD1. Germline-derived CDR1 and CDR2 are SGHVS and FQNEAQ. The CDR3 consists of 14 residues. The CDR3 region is CASSKTGGSTEAFF. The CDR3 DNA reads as TGTGCCAGCAGCAAGACAGGGGGTAGCACTGAAGCCTTCTTT.

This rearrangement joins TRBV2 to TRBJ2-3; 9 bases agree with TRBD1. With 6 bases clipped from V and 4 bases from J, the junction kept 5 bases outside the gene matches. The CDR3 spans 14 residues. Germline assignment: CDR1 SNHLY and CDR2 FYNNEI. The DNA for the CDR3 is TGTGCCAGCAGCCTACAGGGGGCCGCAGATACGCAGTATTTT. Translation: CASSLQGAADTQYF.

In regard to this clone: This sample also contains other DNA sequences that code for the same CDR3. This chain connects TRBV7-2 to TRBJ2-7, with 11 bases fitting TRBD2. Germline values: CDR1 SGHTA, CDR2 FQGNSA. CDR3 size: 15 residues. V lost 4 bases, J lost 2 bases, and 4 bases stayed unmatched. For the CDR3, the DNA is TGTGCCAGCAGCTCCAGACTAGCGGGGACCTACGAGCAGTACTTC. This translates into CASSSRLAGTYEQYF.

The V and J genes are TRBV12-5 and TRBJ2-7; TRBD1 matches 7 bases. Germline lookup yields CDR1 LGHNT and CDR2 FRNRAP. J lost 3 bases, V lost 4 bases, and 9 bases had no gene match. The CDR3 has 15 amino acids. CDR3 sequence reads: CASGSPRQGYYEQYF. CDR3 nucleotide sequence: TGTGCTAGTGGTTCCCCTCGACAGGGATACTACGAGCAGTACTTC.

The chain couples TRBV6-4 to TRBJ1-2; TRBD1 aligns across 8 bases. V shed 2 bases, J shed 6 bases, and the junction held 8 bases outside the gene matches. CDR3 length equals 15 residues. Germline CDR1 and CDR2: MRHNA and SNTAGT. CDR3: CASSDPGQGIDGYTF. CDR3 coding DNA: TGTGCCAGCAGTGACCCCGGACAGGGAATCGATGGCTACACCTTC.